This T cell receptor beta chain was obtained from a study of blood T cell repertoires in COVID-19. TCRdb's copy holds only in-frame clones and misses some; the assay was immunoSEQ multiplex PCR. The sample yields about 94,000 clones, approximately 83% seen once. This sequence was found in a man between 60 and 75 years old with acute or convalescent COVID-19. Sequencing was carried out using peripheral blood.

In nucleotides, the CDR3 is TGTGCCAGTAGTCTCACCGGGACAGGGTCTGGAAACACCATATATTTT. It translates to CASSLTGTGSGNTIYF. The chain couples TRBV19 to TRBJ1-3; 9 positions agree with TRBD1. The junction had 6 bases not matched to a gene; V was cut back by 5 bases and J by 1 base. CDR3 length: 16 residues. Germline values: CDR1 LNHDA, CDR2 SQIVND (reference sequence).